The 27 T cell receptor beta chains below come from one sample, sequenced in a study of cytomegalovirus exposure and HLA in healthy donors. TCRdb keeps only in-frame clones here, not all; method: immunoSEQ multiplex PCR. The data show 75,000 to 90,000 clones, 95% to 97% seen once. The sequencing input was PBMCs. These receptors were obtained from a man between 18 and 29 years old in good health and CMV-seropositive.

The V and J genes are TRBV5-4 and TRBJ1-2, with D perhaps matching TRBD1 (5 bases). Per germline, CDR1 SGHNT and CDR2 YYREEE (reference sequence). The CDR3 covers 14 residues. V was cut by 4 bases and J by 4 bases, with 14 bases left in between. CDR3 nucleotides: TGTGCCAGCAGCATACCCCAGACAGCCTATGGCTACACCTTC. This encodes CASSIPQTAYGYTF.

The chain recombines TRBV6-5 with TRBJ1-1; tentatively, D is TRBD1 (6 bases). Germline CDR1 reads MNHEY; CDR2 reads SVGAGI. Trimming left V 6 bases short and J 0 bases short, with 11 bases between. This CDR3 has 14 residues. Written as DNA, the CDR3 is TGTGCCAGCAGCCCTACAGGGATGAACACTGAAGCTTTCTTT. Encoded protein: CASSPTGMNTEAFF.

The chain carries TRBV9 and TRBJ1-4, with D tentatively TRBD1 (5 bases). The V gene's germline CDR1 is SGDLS and CDR2 YYNGEE. Trimming took off 3 bases at V and 2 bases at J, with 8 bases between the two ends. The CDR3 contains 14 residues. The CDR3 region is CASSGSGTNEKLFF. As DNA, the CDR3 is TGTGCCAGCAGCGGTTCAGGGACTAATGAAAAACTGTTTTTT.

V is TRBV7-9 and J is TRBJ1-3; 9 nucleotides agree with TRBD1. The CDR3 contains 15 residues. The V gene's germline CDR1 is SEHNR and CDR2 FQNEAQ (reference sequence). Losses at the gene ends were 5 bases for V and 2 bases for J; bases not matched to a gene: 4. Here the CDR3 DNA reads TGTGCCAGCAGCCGGACAGGGGAGGCTGGAAACACCATATATTTT. This encodes CASSRTGEAGNTIYF.

The genes are TRBV9 and TRBJ2-3; 7 bases map to TRBD2. V shed 0 bases, J shed 5 bases, and the junction held 6 bases outside the gene matches. There are 15 residues in the CDR3. Germline values: CDR1 SGDLS, CDR2 YYNGEE. CDR3 amino acids: CASSVDGRQGDTQYF. Here the CDR3 DNA reads TGTGCCAGCAGCGTAGACGGGAGGCAGGGAGATACGCAGTATTTT.

The chain links TRBV19 to TRBJ1-4, with unresolved D. Germline values: CDR1 LNHDA, CDR2 SQIVND (reference sequence). V was clipped by 3 bases and J by 6 bases, with 14 bases between them. This CDR3 is 15 amino acids long. DNA of the CDR3: TGTGCCAGTAGTATGATCCGATTAGTCGATGAAAAACTGTTTTTT. This sequence encodes CASSMIRLVDEKLFF.

The chain carries TRBV6-6 and TRBJ2-3; D gene uncertain. The CDR3 is made up of 14 amino acids. Per germline, CDR1 MNHNY and CDR2 SVGAGI (reference sequence). V was trimmed by 5 bases and J by 6 bases, leaving 15 bases between them. CDR3 nucleotides: TGTGCCAGCAGTCCCATTTTTGTTGCGGATACGCAGTATTTT. This sequence encodes CASSPIFVADTQYF.

The chain uses TRBV2 and TRBJ1-1; no clear D gene. The CDR3 contains 13 residues. Trimming removed 5 bases at V and 4 bases at J, with 11 bases between. Germline V gene lookup returns CDR1 SNHLY and CDR2 FYNNEI. The CDR3 loop reads CASSPPRGTEAFF. CDR3 in DNA: TGTGCCAGCAGTCCCCCCCGGGGCACTGAAGCTTTCTTT.

V gene TRBV30 combines with J gene TRBJ1-1; unclear D gene. CDR3 length equals 11 residues. Trimming shortened V by 4 bases and J by 1 base, and 4 bases separated the two germline ends. In germline, CDR1 is GTSNPN, CDR2 SVGIG (reference sequence). The CDR3 sequence: CAWIRNTEAFF. DNA for the CDR3: TGTGCCTGGATCAGGAACACTGAAGCTTTCTTT.

The genes are TRBV28 and TRBJ2-7, with TRBD2 matching 7 bases. Per germline, CDR1 MDHEN and CDR2 SYDVKM. V trimming: 5 bases; J trimming: 6 bases; junction bases outside the gene matches: 13. The CDR3 has 15 residues. CDR3 region: CASSLIGGNDGEQYF. The CDR3 DNA follows: TGTGCCAGCAGTCTAATCGGGGGGAATGATGGCGAGCAGTACTTC.

The chain links TRBV25-1 to TRBJ2-5; D is possibly TRBD2 (5 bases). V lost 7 bases to trimming and J lost 7 bases, with 25 bases between them. The CDR3 consists of 16 residues. The germline CDR1 and CDR2 sequences are MGHDK and SYGVNS. DNA of the CDR3: TGTGCCAGCACTCCGAAGTCAGCGGCGGGCTCGTCGACCCAGTACTTC. It specifies CASTPKSAAGSSTQYF.

CDR3 loop: CASSRVIGGNPSSYEQYF. In DNA form, the CDR3 reads TGCGCCAGCAGCCGGGTAATCGGGGGGAACCCGAGCTCCTACGAGCAGTACTTC. The J gene is TRBJ2-7, the V gene TRBV4-1, with 7 bases matching TRBD2. Germline V gene lookup returns CDR1 MGHRA and CDR2 YSYEKL. There are 18 residues in the CDR3. Unmatched junction bases numbered 15, after V lost 4 bases and J lost 0 bases.

This sequence joins TRBV2 and TRBJ2-1; 8 nucleotides match TRBD2. CDR1 is SNHLY and CDR2 is FYNNEI in the germline V gene. V gave up 5 bases and J gave up 0 bases; unmatched junction bases: 15. This CDR3 contains 19 residues. The CDR3 spells CASSFQAGAPDSSYNEQFF. Written as DNA, the CDR3 is TGTGCCAGCAGTTTCCAAGCGGGAGCCCCAGATAGCTCCTACAATGAGCAGTTCTTC. Using reference TRBV2 and TRBJ2-1 for the parts outside the CDR3, the full variable domain is EPEVTQTPSHQVTQMGQEVILRCVPISNHLYFYWYRQILGQKVEFLVSFYNNEISEKSEIFDDQFSVERPDGSNFTLKIRSTKLEDSAMYFCASSFQAGAPDSSYNEQFFGPGTRLTVL.

Here the CDR3 reads CASRWAANQPQHF. The CDR3 nucleotides are TGTGCCAGCAGATGGGCCGCCAATCAGCCCCAGCATTTT. This rearrangement joins TRBV6-6 to TRBJ1-5; D remains unclear. The CDR3 extends over 13 amino acids. Germline CDR1 MNHNY, CDR2 SVGAGI (reference sequence). Trimming cost V 6 bases and J 3 bases, with 9 bases left between them.

V is TRBV2 and J is TRBJ1-5; D not resolved. The germline V gene encodes CDR1 SNHLY and CDR2 FYNNEI. This CDR3 is built from 15 residues. V was clipped by 2 bases and J by 3 bases, with 11 bases between them. The CDR3 region is CASSERGSLNQPQHF. The CDR3 nucleotides are TGTGCCAGCAGTGAACGAGGGAGCCTCAATCAGCCCCAGCATTTT.

About this clone itself: One junction end disagrees with the germline gene, perhaps due to a read error. The gene calls are TRBV27 and TRBJ2-7; 7 nucleotides align to TRBD1. The germline V gene encodes CDR1 MNHEY and CDR2 SMNVEV (reference sequence). This CDR3 is built from 14 residues. CDR3 region: CASSPGQVKSSLNF. The CDR3 region has the DNA TGTGCCAGCAGTCCCGGACAGGTGAAATCCAGCCTTAACTTC.

The rearrangement links TRBV5-1 to TRBJ2-7, with a weak D call TRBD1 (5 bases). Trimming left V 0 bases short and J 1 base short, with 5 bases between. The CDR3 runs to 13 residues. The germline CDR1 and CDR2 sequences are SGHRS and YFSETQ. CDR3 loop: CASSLGQSYEQYF. The CDR3 DNA is TGCGCCAGCAGCTTGGGACAGTCCTACGAGCAGTACTTC.

The V call is TRBV4-1, the J call TRBJ1-4; 8 bases map to TRBD1. This CDR3 is 15 amino acids long. CDR1 MGHRA and CDR2 YSYEKL come from the germline V gene. Unmatched junction bases numbered 10, after V lost 5 bases and J lost 8 bases. The CDR3, as DNA: TGCGCCAGCAGCTCCCGGCAGGGGGCTGGGGAAAAACTGTTTTTT. It translates to CASSSRQGAGEKLFF.

The CDR3 reads CASSTRTSGGYNEQFF. Here the CDR3 DNA reads TGTGCCAGTAGTACCCGGACTAGCGGGGGGTACAATGAGCAGTTCTTC. The rearrangement uses TRBV19 and TRBJ2-1; 14 bases agree with TRBD2. V lost 4 bases and J lost 4; bases outside the gene matches: 3. Germline assignment: CDR1 LNHDA and CDR2 SQIVND (reference sequence). CDR3 length: 16 residues.

The V call is TRBV29-1, the J call TRBJ1-1; D not resolved. The germline V gene encodes CDR1 SQVTM and CDR2 ANQGSEA. This CDR3 has 13 amino acids. Trimming pared 0 bases from V and 2 bases from J, leaving 7 bases between. The CDR3 is CSVEDQANTEAFF. CDR3 sequence (DNA): TGCAGCGTTGAAGACCAGGCTAACACTGAAGCTTTCTTT. The full variable domain, with the rest looked up from reference TRBV29-1 and TRBJ1-1, is SAVISQKPSRDICQRGTSLTIQCQVDSQVTMMFWYRQQPGQSLTLIATANQGSEATYESGFVIDKFPISRPNLTFSTLTVSNMSPEDSSIYLCSVEDQANTEAFFGQGTRLTVV.

V gene TRBV28 combines with J gene TRBJ1-2; TRBD1 agrees at 8 bases. Per the germline V gene, CDR1 is MDHEN and CDR2 is SYDVKM. CDR3 length: 16 amino acids. The trim removed 8 bases at V and 1 base at J, leaving 12 bases unmatched. The CDR3 DNA reads as TGTGCCAGCGGCCCCGGATTCGGACAGGGTAACTATGGCTACACCTTC. Protein: CASGPGFGQGNYGYTF.

The chain combines TRBV27 with TRBJ2-7; 8 bases match TRBD2. The CDR3 contains 17 residues. Per germline, CDR1 MNHEY and CDR2 SMNVEV (reference sequence). The V and J ends lost 2 bases and 4 bases, in that order; junction bases with no gene match: 13. The CDR3: CASSLRVAGTRGYEQYF. The CDR3 DNA sequence: TGTGCCAGCAGTTTAAGAGTGGCGGGGACTAGGGGGTACGAGCAGTACTTC.

The rearrangement links TRBV19 to TRBJ2-1, with TRBD2 as a possible D gene (6 bases). V was trimmed by 6 bases and J by 3 bases, leaving 12 bases between them. CDR3 length: 14 residues. Germline CDR1 and CDR2: LNHDA and SQIVND (reference sequence). This chain's CDR3 is CASREGLVYNEQFF. The CDR3 DNA is TGTGCCAGTAGGGAGGGCTTAGTCTACAATGAGCAGTTCTTC.

The chain links TRBV27 to TRBJ2-7, with D hard to call. V dropped 2 bases and J dropped 5 bases, with 10 bases sitting between them. This CDR3 region has 13 residues. Germline V CDR1 and CDR2: MNHEY, SMNVEV (reference sequence). CDR3: CASSLLTSHEQYF. The CDR3 nucleotides are TGTGCCAGCAGTTTACTCACGAGCCACGAGCAGTACTTC.

The rearrangement uses TRBV4-1 and TRBJ2-1, with TRBD2 matching 16 bases. CDR1 is MGHRA and CDR2 is YSYEKL in the germline V gene. The CDR3 is 19 amino acids. V was clipped by 4 bases and J by 7 bases; unmatched bases: 13. The CDR3 protein is CASSRTGLAGGPSINEQFF. The DNA of the CDR3 is TGCGCCAGCAGCCGCACGGGACTAGCGGGAGGGCCTAGCATAAATGAGCAGTTCTTC.

The rearrangement uses TRBV29-1 and TRBJ2-7; D may be TRBD2 (6 bases). The CDR3 has 15 amino acids. The V end lost 0 bases, the J end lost 4 bases, and 16 bases lay between the germline ends. In germline, CDR1 is SQVTM, CDR2 ANQGSEA. CDR3 sequence (DNA): TGCAGCGTTGAAGATTATATAATGGGGGGTTACGAGCAGTACTTC. Translation gives CSVEDYIMGGYEQYF.

This rearrangement joins TRBV10-3 to TRBJ2-7; the match to TRBD2 covers 9 bases. V lost 0 bases, J lost 4 bases, and 4 bases stayed unmatched. The CDR3 consists of 15 residues. Per germline, CDR1 ENHRY and CDR2 SYGVKD. The CDR3 DNA is TGTGCCATCAGTGAGTCCACTAGCGGGCGTTACGAGCAGTACTTC. This encodes CAISESTSGRYEQYF.